Listed below are T cell receptor beta chains from one sample, sequenced in a study of regulatory T cells in long-lasting Graves disease. TCRdb passed the multiplex PCR reads through MiXCR, listing each CDR3 protein once. The table includes about 470,000 distinct CDR3 sequences, under 15% detected once. A further study also used this sample, focusing on T cells in Graves' hyperthyroidism and ophthalmopathy.

The sequencing used peripheral blood mononuclear cells (PBMCs), collected at new diagnosis, from a patient treated with antithyroid drugs. The receptors come from a woman aged 30 to 39 with Graves disease. CDR3s include the opening cysteine and the closing phenylalanine or tryptophan. D genes are given only for firm matches. Size values are once, few and many counts, or a class for expanded clones, and some rows have none.

D	V	J	size	length	DNA	CDR3
TRBD1	TRBV5-6	TRBJ1-1	-	13	TGTGCCAGCAGCCTGGACAGGGTGGCTGAAGCTTTCTTT	CASSLDRVAEAFF
-	TRBV30	TRBJ2-7	few	12	TGTGCCTTCCTAGCCCCCTCCTACGAGCAGTACTTC	CAFLAPSYEQYF
-	TRBV30	TRBJ1-3	few	14	TGTGCCTGGGGTACAGGTTTCTCTGGAAACACCATATATTTT	CAWGTGFSGNTIYF
-	TRBV10-1	TRBJ2-1	few	14	TGCGCCAGCAGTGAGTCGCGGGGTTACAATGAGCAGTTCTTC	CASSESRGYNEQFF
TRBD2	TRBV5-1	TRBJ2-7	few	19	TGCGCCAGCAGCTTGGCCGAACTAGCGGGAGAATCGGACTACTACGAGCAGTACTTC	CASSLAELAGESDYYEQYF
TRBD1	TRBV24-1	TRBJ2-1	few	15	TGTGCCACCAGTGATAAGGACAGGGCCTACAATGAGCAGTTCTTC	CATSDKDRAYNEQFF
-	TRBV6-1	TRBJ1-3	many	13	TGTGCCAGCCTGGAGACGGATGGAAACACCATATATTTT	CASLETDGNTIYF
TRBD1	TRBV28	TRBJ2-6	many	17	TGTGCCAGCAGTGCACCGACAGGGGGAAATGGGGCCAACGTCCTGACTTTC	CASSAPTGGNGANVLTF
-	TRBV4-1	TRBJ2-1	-	15	TGCGCCAGCAGCCAGCCCCGGGAAGGTAACAATGAGCAGTTCTTC	CASSQPREGNNEQFF
-	TRBV6-2/TRBV6-3	TRBJ2-5	many	16	TGTGCCAGCAGTCCTTGGACAGCCACCTTCGGAGAGACCCAGTACTTC	CASSPWTATFGETQYF
-	TRBV28	TRBJ2-6	-	17	TGTGCCAGCAGTTCCCGAGGGGCTCGCTCTGGGGCCAACGTCCTGACTTTC	CASSSRGARSGANVLTF
-	TRBV25-1	TRBJ2-7	few	11	TGTGCCAGCAGTGACTTCTACGAGCAGTACTTC	CASSDFYEQYF
-	TRBV19	TRBJ2-7	-	13	TGTGCCAGTAGTGTCCCGGGGAACTACGAGCAGTACTTC	CASSVPGNYEQYF
TRBD1	TRBV3-1	TRBJ2-6	few	20	TGTGCCAGCAGCCCCCGGTCGACCGGGACAGGGTACTCTGGGGCCAACGTCCTGACTTTC	CASSPRSTGTGYSGANVLTF
TRBD1	TRBV2	TRBJ2-5	many	14	TGTGCCAGCAGTGGGACAGGGAGGCAAGAGACCCAGTACTTC	CASSGTGRQETQYF
-	TRBV12-3/TRBV12-4	TRBJ2-1	many	14	TGTGCCAGCAGTTTGCCCCATCGACAGGATGAGCAGTTCTTC	CASSLPHRQDEQFF
TRBD2	TRBV20-1	TRBJ2-1	many	14	TGCAGTGCTAGAGTAGCGGGTAGTAGCAATGAGCAGTTCTTC	CSARVAGSSNEQFF
-	TRBV15	TRBJ1-2	many	12	TGTGCCACCAGCAGAGACGGGTATGGCTACACCTTC	CATSRDGYGYTF
-	TRBV9	TRBJ1-1	-	16	TGTGCCAGCAGCGTAGGTTGGGAGCTAGGGTCCGCTGAAGCTTTCTTT	CASSVGWELGSAEAFF
TRBD2	TRBV20-1	TRBJ2-1	many	15	TGCAGTGCTAGAGATGTTAGCGGGAGTTACGATGAGCAGTTCTTC	CSARDVSGSYDEQFF
TRBD1	TRBV29-1	TRBJ1-6	once	13	TGCAGCGTTGCAGGGGGCGTAAATTCACCCCTCCACTTT	CSVAGGVNSPLHF
-	TRBV4-1	TRBJ2-7	-	14	TGCGCCAGCAGCCGTGATATGGGGACCTACGAGCAGTACTTC	CASSRDMGTYEQYF
-	TRBV5-1	TRBJ2-6	-	18	TGCGCCAGCAGCGCCTCGAGCAGCAGCCCCTCTGGGGCCAACGTCCTGACTTTC	CASSASSSSPSGANVLTF
TRBD1	TRBV6-1	TRBJ1-2	many	11	TGTGCCATCCAGGGGGCCGTTGGCTACACCTTC	CAIQGAVGYTF
TRBD2	TRBV9	TRBJ2-2	-	15	TGTGCCAGCAGCGGAGAGCGGGAGAGCACCGGGGAGCTGTTTTTT	CASSGERESTGELFF
TRBD2	TRBV27	TRBJ2-1	many	17	TGTGCCAGCAGTTTATCTCTTCTAGCGGGATCGGACAATGAGCAGTTCTTC	CASSLSLLAGSDNEQFF
TRBD2	TRBV7-9	TRBJ2-5	-	18	TGTGCCAGCAGCCAAGAGATGGTAACCGGGAGGGCCGGAGAGACCCAGTACTTC	CASSQEMVTGRAGETQYF
-	TRBV7-3	TRBJ2-3	many	15	TGTGCCAGCAGCGCGAGCGGTACTAGCACAGATACGCAGTATTTT	CASSASGTSTDTQYF
TRBD1	TRBV20-1	TRBJ1-1	-	17	TGCAGTGCTAGAGATATTTGGTCAGGGGGAGTGAACACTGAAGCTTTCTTT	CSARDIWSGGVNTEAFF
TRBD2	TRBV6-2/TRBV6-3	TRBJ2-7	many	17	TGTGCCACCACCCTTGGGACTAGCGGGATTAGCTCCTACGAGCAGTACTTC	CATTLGTSGISSYEQYF
-	TRBV28	TRBJ2-1	many	15	TGTGCCAGCAGTTTACCTGTCGCGGGATCCGATGAGCAGTTCTTC	CASSLPVAGSDEQFF
-	TRBV29-1	TRBJ1-5	many	13	TGCAGCGTTGTATGGGGCGGCAATCAGCCCCAGCATTTT	CSVVWGGNQPQHF
TRBD1	TRBV7-9	TRBJ1-1	few	14	TGTGCCAGCAGCTCCATCGGGACAGGGGGCCGAGCTTTCTTT	CASSSIGTGGRAFF
-	TRBV10-3	TRBJ1-2	-	15	TGTGCCATCAGTCCGGGGGGGATTTTAGTCTACGGCTACACCTTC	CAISPGGILVYGYTF
-	TRBV19	TRBJ1-2	-	13	TGTGCCAGTAGGACCTCAGGGTACTATGGCTACACCTTC	CASRTSGYYGYTF
-	TRBV6-1	TRBJ1-3	many	14	TGTGCCAGCACCGAGGGGGGGGCTACGGACACCATATATTTT	CASTEGGATDTIYF
-	TRBV7-9	TRBJ1-5	few	17	TGTGCCAGCAGCTTAGTTAAATCGACAGAAAGCAATCAGCCCCAGCATTTT	CASSLVKSTESNQPQHF